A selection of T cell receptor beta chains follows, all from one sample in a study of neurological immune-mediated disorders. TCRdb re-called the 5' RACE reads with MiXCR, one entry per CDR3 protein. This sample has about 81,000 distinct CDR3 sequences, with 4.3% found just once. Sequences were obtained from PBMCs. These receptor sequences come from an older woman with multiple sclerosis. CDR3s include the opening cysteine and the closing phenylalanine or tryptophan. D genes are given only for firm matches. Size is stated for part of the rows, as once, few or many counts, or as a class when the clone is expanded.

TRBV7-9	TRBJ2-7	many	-	CASSLGGGAYEQYF	TGTGCCAGCAGCTTAGGGGGGGGCGCCTACGAGCAGTACTTC
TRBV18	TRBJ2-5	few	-	CASSPPGRRETQYF	TGTGCCAGCTCACCACCGGGCAGGCGGGAGACCCAGTACTTC
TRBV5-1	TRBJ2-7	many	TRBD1	CASSLAGQGADEQYF	TGCGCCAGCAGCTTGGCCGGACAGGGGGCCGACGAGCAGTACTTC
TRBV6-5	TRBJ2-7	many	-	CASSFGPATSEQYF	TGTGCCAGCAGTTTCGGACCTGCCACAAGCGAGCAGTACTTC
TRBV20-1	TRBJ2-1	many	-	CSASRRTPYNEQFF	TGCAGTGCCAGTCGCCGGACTCCCTACAATGAGCAGTTCTTC
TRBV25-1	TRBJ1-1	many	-	CASTKSSTNTEAFF	TGTGCCAGCACTAAATCCTCTACGAACACTGAAGCTTTCTTT
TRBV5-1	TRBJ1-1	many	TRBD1	CASSRVAGGMVDTEAFF	TGCGCCAGCAGCCGGGTGGCAGGGGGCATGGTGGACACTGAAGCTTTCTTT
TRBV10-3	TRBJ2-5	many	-	CAISDPRSQETQYF	TGTGCCATCAGTGACCCGAGATCCCAAGAGACCCAGTACTTC
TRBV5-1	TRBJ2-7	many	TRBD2	CASSPGLAAGTSYEQYF	TGCGCCAGCAGTCCGGGACTAGCGGCCGGGACCTCCTACGAGCAGTACTTC
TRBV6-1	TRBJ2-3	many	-	CASSEGGVGDTQYF	TGTGCCAGCAGTGAAGGTGGGGTAGGAGATACGCAGTATTTT
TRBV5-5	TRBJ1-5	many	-	CASSLTRGMGNQPQHF	TGTGCCAGCAGCTTGACCAGGGGAATGGGCAATCAGCCCCAGCATTTT
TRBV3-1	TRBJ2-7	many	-	CASSQGGDSYYEQYF	TGTGCCAGCAGCCAAGGTGGGGACTCCTACTACGAGCAGTACTTC
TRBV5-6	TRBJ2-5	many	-	CASSLFSVQYF	TGTGCCAGCAGCTTATTTAGCGTGCAGTACTTC
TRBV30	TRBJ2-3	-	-	CASSVWGVDTQYF	TGTGCCTCGAGTGTATGGGGGGTAGATACGCAGTATTTT
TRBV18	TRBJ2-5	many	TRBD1	CASSFMTGQETQYF	TGTGCCAGCTCATTTATGACAGGGCAAGAGACCCAGTACTTC
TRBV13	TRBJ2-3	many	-	CASSLPGDTDTQYF	TGTGCCAGCAGCTTACCAGGGGATACAGATACGCAGTATTTT
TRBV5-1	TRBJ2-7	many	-	CASSLITGSHEQYF	TGCGCCAGCAGCCTCATTACAGGGAGCCACGAGCAGTACTTC
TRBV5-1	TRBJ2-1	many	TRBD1	CASSIQAGGDYNEQFF	TGCGCCAGCAGCATCCAGGCAGGGGGCGATTACAATGAGCAGTTCTTC
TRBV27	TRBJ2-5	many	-	CASSLFGTQETQYF	TGTGCCAGCAGTTTATTCGGGACACAAGAGACCCAGTACTTC
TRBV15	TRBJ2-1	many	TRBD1	CATSGRTGNNEQFF	TGTGCCACCAGCGGGCGGACAGGGAACAATGAGCAGTTCTTC
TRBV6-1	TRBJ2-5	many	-	CASSEAWSGETQYF	TGTGCCAGCAGTGAAGCTTGGAGTGGGGAGACCCAGTACTTC
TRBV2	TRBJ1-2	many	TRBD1	CASSTGTANYGYTF	TGTGCCAGCAGTACAGGGACAGCTAACTATGGCTACACCTTC
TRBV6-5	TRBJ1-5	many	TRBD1	CASRQQGADAQPQHF	TGTGCCAGCAGACAGCAGGGGGCTGACGCTCAGCCCCAGCATTTT
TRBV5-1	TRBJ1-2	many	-	CASSLGGGDNYGYTF	TGCGCCAGCAGCTTGGGAGGAGGCGACAACTATGGCTACACCTTC
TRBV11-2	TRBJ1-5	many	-	CASSLEWSDQPQHF	TGTGCCAGCAGCTTAGAGTGGTCGGATCAGCCCCAGCATTTT
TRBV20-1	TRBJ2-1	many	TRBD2	CSASQTSGVNSYNEQFF	TGCAGTGCTAGTCAGACTAGCGGGGTGAACTCCTACAATGAGCAGTTCTTC
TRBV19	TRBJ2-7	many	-	CASSIAPGPHEQYF	TGTGCCAGTAGTATAGCCCCCGGACCCCACGAGCAGTACTTC
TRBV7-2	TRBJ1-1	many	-	CASSLLYGWDKNTEAFF	TGTGCCAGCAGCTTATTATACGGATGGGACAAGAACACTGAAGCTTTCTTT
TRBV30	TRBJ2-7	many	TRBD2	CAWSAASGAFEQYF	TGTGCCTGGAGTGCGGCTAGCGGGGCCTTCGAGCAGTACTTC
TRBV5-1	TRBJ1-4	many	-	CASSLGTRNEKLFF	TGCGCCAGCAGTCTTGGAACAAGAAATGAAAAACTGTTTTTT
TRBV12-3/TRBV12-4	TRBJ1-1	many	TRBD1	CASSGDRGRGNTEAFF	TGTGCCAGCAGTGGGGACAGGGGGCGAGGTAACACTGAAGCTTTCTTT
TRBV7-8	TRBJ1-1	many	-	CASSTTGFNTEAFF	TGTGCCAGCAGCACCACAGGGTTCAACACTGAAGCTTTCTTT
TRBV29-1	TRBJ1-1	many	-	CSVEDPGRTEAFF	TGCAGCGTTGAAGATCCGGGTAGGACTGAAGCTTTCTTT
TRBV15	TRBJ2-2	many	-	CATSRDRGSGELFF	TGTGCCACCAGCAGAGATCGGGGTTCCGGGGAGCTGTTTTTT
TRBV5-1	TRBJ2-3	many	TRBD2	CASSSGLAGGRGTDTQYF	TGCGCCAGCAGCTCTGGACTAGCGGGGGGGCGGGGCACAGATACGCAGTATTTT
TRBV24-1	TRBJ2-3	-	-	CATSDLGLTTDTQYF	TGTGCCACCAGTGATTTAGGACTAACTACGGATACGCAGTATTTT
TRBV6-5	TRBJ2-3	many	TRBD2	CASSYGAGDVNTQYF	TGTGCCAGCAGCTACGGCGCGGGGGATGTGAATACGCAGTATTTT
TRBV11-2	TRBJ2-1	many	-	CASSLDPGNYNEQFF	TGTGCCAGCAGCTTAGATCCCGGGAATTACAATGAGCAGTTCTTC
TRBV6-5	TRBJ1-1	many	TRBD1	CASSYQSGTGGEVF	TGTGCCAGCAGTTACCAGTCTGGGACAGGGGGAGAGGTCTTT
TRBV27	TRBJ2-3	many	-	CASSWGRLTDTQYF	TGTGCCAGCAGTTGGGGGAGGCTCACAGATACGCAGTATTTT